One and the same sample provided the 10 T cell receptor beta chains below, sequenced in a study of blood T cell repertoires in COVID-19. Repertoires were generated with immunoSEQ multiplex PCR, while TCRdb's copy carries only in-frame clones and drops some. The sample holds tens of thousands of clones; approximately 73% are singletons and the top ten take approximately 6.4%. The specimen sequenced was peripheral blood. These receptors all stem from a woman between 45 and 60 years old with active or convalescent COVID-19.

This clone was seen more than once but under ten times. The J gene is TRBJ2-1, the V gene TRBV7-3; no definite D call. Trimming took off 2 bases at V and 8 bases at J, with 7 bases between the two ends. The CDR3 totals 12 residues. Germline V CDR1 and CDR2: SGHTA, FQGTGA. CDR3 DNA sequence: TGTGCCAGCAGCTTAGAAAGCGATGAGCAGTTCTTC. Amino acids: CASSLESDEQFF.

This chain joins TRBV15 and TRBJ2-5; 7 bases fit TRBD2. V lost 0 bases, J lost 5 bases, and 3 bases stayed unmatched. CDR1 LNHNV and CDR2 YYDKDF come from the germline V gene (reference sequence). The CDR3 has 14 amino acids. CDR3 residues: CATSRDREGETQYF. CDR3 bases: TGTGCCACCAGCAGAGACAGGGAGGGGGAGACCCAGTACTTC.

The rearrangement uses TRBV7-3 and TRBJ2-1, with a possible D match to TRBD2 (5 bases). The V end lost 0 bases, the J end lost 3 bases, and 12 bases lay between the germline ends. This CDR3 is 16 amino acids long. In germline, CDR1 is SGHTA, CDR2 FQGTGA. The CDR3: CASSLTTTSNYNEQFF. The DNA of the CDR3 is TGTGCCAGCAGCTTAACAACAACTAGTAACTACAATGAGCAGTTCTTC. The full variable domain, completed using reference TRBV7-3 and TRBJ2-1, is GAGVSQTPSNKVTEKGKYVELRCDPISGHTALYWYRQSLGQGPEFLIYFQGTGAADDSGLPNDRFFAVRPEGSVSTLKIQRTERGDSAVYLCASSLTTTSNYNEQFFGPGTRLTVL.

The rearrangement links TRBV18 to TRBJ1-2; 8 bases are a match to TRBD1. V trimming: 1 base; J trimming: 3 bases; junction bases outside the gene matches: 4. The CDR3 has 15 residues. Germline V gene data show CDR1 as KGHSH and CDR2 as LQKENI. CDR3 bases: TGTGCCAGCTCACCACAAGGACAGGGTGACTATGGCTACACCTTC. This sequence encodes CASSPQGQGDYGYTF.

This sequence joins TRBV27 and TRBJ2-3; TRBD1 is a possible D gene (5 bases). The germline V gene has CDR1 MNHEY and CDR2 SMNVEV (reference sequence). This CDR3 is built from 13 residues. V was cut by 8 bases and J by 2 bases, with 11 bases left in between. The CDR3 DNA is TGTGCCAGCCGACAGAGTGTCACAGATACGCAGTATTTT. Translated: CASRQSVTDTQYF.

The chain recombines TRBV12-3 or TRBV12-4 with TRBJ1-2, with 7 bases identical to TRBD1. The CDR3 runs to 12 residues. V shed 5 bases and J 5 bases; nucleotides not matched to a gene: 2. The CDR3 reads CASSGDSYGYTF. The CDR3 region has the DNA TGTGCCAGCAGTGGGGACAGTTATGGCTACACCTTC.

The chain links TRBV7-2 to TRBJ2-7, with 10 bases that match TRBD1. The CDR3 runs 14 residues. The junction had 8 bases not matched to a gene; V was cut back by 5 bases and J by 7 bases. The germline gives CDR1 SGHTA, CDR2 FQGNSA. The CDR3 is CASSPRQGANEQYF. CDR3 DNA sequence: TGTGCCAGCAGCCCCCGACAGGGGGCTAATGAGCAGTACTTC.

V gene TRBV7-9 combines with J gene TRBJ2-7, with 9 bases matching TRBD2. With V trimmed by 4 bases and J by 7 bases, 17 bases remained unmatched. The germline V gene has CDR1 SEHNR and CDR2 FQNEAQ (reference sequence). The CDR3 is 17 amino acids. CDR3 loop: CASSSYRGKREALEQYF. For the CDR3, the DNA is TGTGCCAGCAGCTCCTACCGGGGGAAGCGGGAGGCCCTGGAGCAGTACTTC. The complete variable domain, with remaining parts taken from reference TRBV7-9 and TRBJ2-7, reads DTGVSQNPRHKITKRGQNVTFRCDPISEHNRLYWYRQTLGQGPEFLTYFQNEAQLEKSRLLSDRFSAERPKGSFSTLEIQRTEQGDSAMYLCASSSYRGKREALEQYFGPGTRLTVT.

The J gene is TRBJ2-7, the V gene TRBV7-2; weak D call: TRBD1 (6 bases). The germline V gene has CDR1 SGHTA and CDR2 FQGNSA. The CDR3 is 14 residues long. V lost 4 bases to trimming and J lost 5 bases, with 15 bases between them. For the CDR3, the DNA is TGTGCCAGCAGCTCTAGGCAGGGGCAAAACGAGCAGTACTTC. It is translated as CASSSRQGQNEQYF.

The chain joins TRBV4-1 to TRBJ2-1; 8 positions match TRBD1. Germline lookup yields CDR1 MGHRA and CDR2 YSYEKL. The CDR3 runs 15 residues. V dropped 4 bases and J dropped 9; count of bases not matched to a gene: 11. CDR3 DNA: TGCGCCAGCAGCCGCGGTCAGGGGGCGAATAGTGAGCAGTTCTTC. Amino acid sequence: CASSRGQGANSEQFF.